This T cell receptor beta chain was observed in a study of blood T cell repertoires in COVID-19. This clone was recorded a few times. Profiling relied on immunoSEQ multiplex PCR, and the TCRdb table lists in-frame clones only, not all of them. The sample carries 200,000 or so clones, more than 80% recorded once. CDR1 and CDR2 from the germline V gene are SNHLY and FYNNEI. CDR3 size: 15 residues. The germline V and J ends were trimmed by 6 bases and 7 bases, with 21 bases remaining between them. The chain has TRBV2 and TRBJ1-2; maybe TRBD1 (5 bases). The sample comprised peripheral blood. The origin of this receptor is an elderly woman with COVID-19, enrolled during active disease. The DNA for the CDR3 is TGTGCCAGCAGCCCCGCGGGAGGGGCCAGTTCTGGCTACACCTTC. Translation: CASSPAGGASSGYTF.